This record covers a single T cell receptor (beta chain). One junction end does not reproduce the germline sequence, and a read error may be involved. This sample is part of a study of blood T cell repertoires in COVID-19. Study background: T cells, B-cell-depleted T cells, or PBMCs supplied cDNA or gDNA.

Germline CDR1 is SGHNT and CDR2 is YENEEA. The CDR3 covers 14 residues. TCRdb keeps only in-frame clones here, not all; method: immunoSEQ multiplex PCR. The table has some 220,000 clones, approximately 92% seen once. Cohort allocation depended upon clinical history that participants reported. Sequenced sample: PBMCs or T cells enriched from blood (not recorded which). The TCR was taken from a woman aged 18-29 years in a cohort exposed to, infected with or recovered from COVID-19 (not recorded which). The rearrangement uses TRBV11-3 and TRBJ2-1, with 8 bases aligning to TRBD2. CDR3 sequence: CASSLAGSYNEQFF. The CDR3 DNA reads TGTGCCAGCAGTTTAGCGGGGAGCTACAATGAGCAGTTCTTC.